These T cell receptor beta chains were read from a single sample in a study of shared clonotypes between healthy human individuals. Some clones are missing from TCRdb's copy, which holds only in-frame ones; the method was immunoSEQ multiplex PCR. This sample carries just over 2,000,000 clones, 85% to 95% of them seen once, and the ten largest clones take more than 0.1%. Sequencing was performed on naive CD4+ T cells sorted from blood. These receptors all stem from a young man in good health. CDR3s leave out the opening cysteine and the closing phenylalanine or tryptophan.

J: TRBJ1-4; V: TRBV19; CDR3: ASSTEQGFATNEKLF
J: TRBJ2-3; V: TRBV27; CDR3: ASSFFQHKKTSTDTQY
J: TRBJ2-7; V: TRBV18; CDR3: ASSPSLHYEQY
J: TRBJ1-4; V: TRBV6-5; CDR3: ASSRGGADEKLF
J: TRBJ1-6; V: TRBV7-2; CDR3: ASSLAVTGPVAPHH
J: TRBJ1-5; V: TRBV28; CDR3: ASTSRTGGNQPQH
J: TRBJ2-7; V: TRBV10-3; CDR3: AISEGGNVDEQY
J: TRBJ1-5; V: TRBV4-1; CDR3: ASSQDIWQVDQPQH
J: TRBJ2-6; V: TRBV28; CDR3: ASRRPGSGANVLT
J: TRBJ1-5; V: TRBV6-6; CDR3: ASSYNRDQPQH
J: TRBJ2-3; V: TRBV28; CDR3: ASSTPGNTDTQY
J: TRBJ2-1; V: TRBV6-6; CDR3: ASRTGGREQF
J: TRBJ1-1; V: TRBV27; CDR3: ASSWQGWTEAF
J: TRBJ2-7; V: TRBV21-1; CDR3: ASSKELLREQY
J: TRBJ1-1; V: TRBV6-1; CDR3: ASTPSIVEAF
J: TRBJ2-3; V: TRBV7-9; CDR3: ASSLRTSGGTDTQY
J: TRBJ2-3; V: TRBV4-3; CDR3: ASSLTFTDTQY
J: TRBJ2-5; V: TRBV29-1; CDR3: SVGGAKTQY
J: TRBJ2-7; V: TRBV20-1; CDR3: SASIGDEQY
J: TRBJ1-3; V: TRBV25-1; CDR3: ASSALGNTIY
J: TRBJ2-7; V: TRBV6-5; CDR3: ASSYSKGVAYEQY
J: TRBJ2-1; V: TRBV4-1; CDR3: ASSLLGTSLNEQF
J: TRBJ2-2; V: TRBV6-6; CDR3: ASSYSLLGSGELF
J: TRBJ1-5; V: TRBV11-2; CDR3: ASSLGQNNQPQH
J: TRBJ2-7; V: TRBV6-1; CDR3: ASKADLGVYEQY
J: TRBJ1-2; V: TRBV19; CDR3: ASTNRVSDYGYT
J: TRBJ1-5; V: TRBV28; CDR3: ASNPGDNSNQPQH
J: TRBJ2-7; V: TRBV9; CDR3: ASSVASGYSYEQY
J: TRBJ1-2; V: TRBV6-5; CDR3: ASSRDSPNYGYT
J: TRBJ1-2; V: TRBV28; CDR3: ASSLEQYGYT
J: TRBJ2-4; V: TRBV6-5; CDR3: ASSRTGARNIQY
J: TRBJ1-6; V: TRBV7-3; CDR3: ASSLEGTGNSPLH
J: TRBJ2-2; V: TRBV5-1; CDR3: ASSSVTGQGTNTGELF
J: TRBJ1-5; V: TRBV10-3; CDR3: AISDASNQPQH
J: TRBJ2-7; V: TRBV19; CDR3: ASSIDGGTGQQY
J: TRBJ2-7; V: TRBV29-1; CDR3: SVKGQVHEQY
J: TRBJ2-5; V: TRBV11-2; CDR3: ASLRQGQETQY
J: TRBJ1-2; V: TRBV18; CDR3: ASSPPRTGGRGYGYT
J: TRBJ2-5; V: TRBV28; CDR3: ASSYGPRATQY
J: TRBJ2-3; V: TRBV10-1; CDR3: ASSTWDSTDTQY
J: TRBJ2-2; V: TRBV2; CDR3: ASRPGRTGELF
J: TRBJ1-1; V: TRBV10-3; CDR3: AIRLDRENTEAF
J: TRBJ1-1; V: TRBV13; CDR3: ASSYDRGQDTEAF
J: TRBJ2-5; V: TRBV2; CDR3: ASIRSPQETQY
J: TRBJ2-3; V: TRBV11-2; CDR3: ASSLGGQGGTDTQY
J: TRBJ1-3; V: TRBV29-1; CDR3: SVVSGSGNTIY
J: TRBJ2-5; V: TRBV7-9; CDR3: ASTPRGRGAQY
J: TRBJ2-1; V: TRBV18; CDR3: ASSRDSLWGDEQF